These 4 T cell receptor beta chains originate from one sample sequenced in a study of blood T cells in healthy people across ages. With a J-beta primer mix and a sample-barcoded 5' primer, a second PCR ran about 7 to 11 cycles. TCRdb itself ran the 5' RACE reads through MiXCR, one entry per CDR3 protein. The table has around 700,000 distinct CDR3 sequences, 25% seen once. These same data were also listed under a study on T cells of mothers and their children.

The sequenced sample was blood. The receptors come from a boy under 18 in good health.

The rearrangement joins TRBV29-1 to TRBJ1-1, with 12 bases identical to TRBD1. CDR3 length: 15 residues. CDR1 and CDR2 from the germline V gene are SQVTM and ANQGSEA. Germline trimming cut 6 bases from V and 0 bases from J; bases unmatched to any gene: 5. Here the CDR3 reads CSVTGTGGLNTEAFF. The CDR3 coding sequence is TGCAGCGTGACCGGGACAGGGGGCTTGAACACTGAAGCTTTCTTT.

This clonotype turned up a few times. This chain uses TRBV3-1 with TRBJ2-1; the match to TRBD2 covers 11 bases. Germline V gives CDR1 LGHDT, CDR2 YNNKEL (reference sequence). V lost 3 bases, J lost 4 bases, and 5 bases stayed unmatched. The CDR3 contains 16 residues. The CDR3 DNA sequence: TGTGCCAGCAGCCATCAAGGGACTAGCGGATACAATGAGCAGTTCTTC. Its translation is CASSHQGTSGYNEQFF.

V and J are TRBV6-2 or TRBV6-3 and TRBJ2-1, with D perhaps TRBD2 (7 bases). The CDR3 totals 13 residues. V was shortened by 8 bases and J by 10 bases, with 18 bases between the two germline ends. Germline CDR1 reads MNHEY; CDR2 reads SVGEGT. CDR3 residues: CASREGGGLEQFF. Written as DNA, the CDR3 is TGTGCCAGCCGAGAGGGGGGGGGTCTCGAGCAGTTCTTC.

There are a few counts of this clonotype. This chain uses TRBV7-3 with TRBJ2-5; a possible D gene is TRBD2 (5 bases). The J call is in doubt because the DNA end fits TRBJ2-7 better. Germline assignment: CDR1 SGHTA and CDR2 FQGTGA. This CDR3 is 15 amino acids long. CDR3 sequence: CASSLNAGSSYEQYF. CDR3 nucleotides: TGTGCCAGCAGCTTAAACGCGGGCAGCTCCTACGAGCAGTACTTC.